Here is one T cell receptor beta chain with its context. A read error may account for a junction end that differs from germline. Clones were read by immunoSEQ multiplex PCR, and TCRdb kept only the in-frame ones, dropping some. The sample consists of under 250,000 clones, 81% of them appearing once. Across about two dozen US areas, participants ranged in age from 18 to 89 years. Cohorts were assigned according to the clinical history that participants reported. The source of the sample is a study of blood T cell repertoires in COVID-19. About the study: Spain, Italy and the United States supplied samples that represented acute and convalescent COVID-19.

CDR3 length equals 19 residues. Germline CDR1 reads KGHSH; CDR2 reads LQKENI. Sequencing input: PBMCs or T cells enriched from blood (not recorded which). This clonotype was obtained from a woman between 45 and 60 years old with acute COVID-19. The chain has TRBV18 and TRBJ2-4; tentative D call: TRBD2 (5 bases). In DNA, the CDR3 is TGTGCCAGCTCACCAAGCCCGAACGAGGTCCGGTGGTCAAGGGAGACGACAAACTTC. The encoded protein is CASSPSPNEVRWSRETTNF.